The table lists the clone carrying this T cell receptor beta chain with many counts. TCRdb called the 5' RACE reads again in MiXCR, with one record for every CDR3 protein. This table holds over 100,000 distinct CDR3 sequences, roughly 8.9% found once. The CDR3 is 15 amino acids. Germline CDR1 is SGHVS and CDR2 is FNYEAQ. The germline V and J ends were trimmed by 1 base and 7 bases, with 16 bases remaining between them. The sample comes from a study of T cells after yellow fever vaccination. The chain employs TRBV7-6 and TRBJ1-1; perhaps TRBD1 as D (6 bases). Sequenced material: CD8+ T cells sorted from PBMCs, taken 45 days after the yellow fever booster vaccination. This sequence was found in a man aged 25 to 40 who received the YFV17D yellow fever vaccine. The CDR3 is CASSLVGGGEIEAFF. DNA of the CDR3: TGTGCCAGCAGCTTAGTAGGCGGGGGCGAAATTGAAGCTTTCTTT.